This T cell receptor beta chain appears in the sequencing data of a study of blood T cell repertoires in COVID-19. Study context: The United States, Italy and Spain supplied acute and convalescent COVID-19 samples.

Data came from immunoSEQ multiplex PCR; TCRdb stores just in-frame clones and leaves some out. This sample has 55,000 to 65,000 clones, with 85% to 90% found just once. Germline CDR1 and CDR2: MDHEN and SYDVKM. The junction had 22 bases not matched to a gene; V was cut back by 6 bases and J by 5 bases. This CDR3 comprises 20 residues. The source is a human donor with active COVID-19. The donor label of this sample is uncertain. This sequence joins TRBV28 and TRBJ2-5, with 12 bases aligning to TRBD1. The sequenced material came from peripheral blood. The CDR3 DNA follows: TGTGCCAGCAGACCAGACAGGGGACAGGGGGCGCAAAGGGCCTGGGAGACCCAGTACTTC. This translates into CASRPDRGQGAQRAWETQYF.